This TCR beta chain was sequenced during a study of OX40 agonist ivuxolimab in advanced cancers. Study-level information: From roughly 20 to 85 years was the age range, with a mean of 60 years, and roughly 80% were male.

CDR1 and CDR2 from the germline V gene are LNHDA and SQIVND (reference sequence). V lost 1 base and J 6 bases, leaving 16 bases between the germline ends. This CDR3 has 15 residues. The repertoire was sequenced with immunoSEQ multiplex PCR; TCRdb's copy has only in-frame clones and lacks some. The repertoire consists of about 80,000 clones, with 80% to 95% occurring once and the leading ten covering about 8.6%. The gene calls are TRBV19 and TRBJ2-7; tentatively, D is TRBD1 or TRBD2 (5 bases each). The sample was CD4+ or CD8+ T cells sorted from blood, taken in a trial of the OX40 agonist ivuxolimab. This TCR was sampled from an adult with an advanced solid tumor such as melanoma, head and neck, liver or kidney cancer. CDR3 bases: TGTGCCAGTAGTATAGCCCTCGAGGGTCAGGGCGAGCAGTACTTC. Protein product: CASSIALEGQGEQYF.